Listed below are T cell receptor beta chains from one sample, sequenced in a study of cytomegalovirus exposure and HLA in healthy donors. TCRdb's table, derived via immunoSEQ multiplex PCR, lists solely in-frame clones and lacks some. The data hold around 99,000 clones, with around 77% observed a single time. The specimen was PBMCs. Receptor source: a male donor in good health and CMV-seronegative. Each CDR3 is given with its conserved first and last residue.

j_call,v_call,cdr3_aa
TRBJ2-7,TRBV6-6,CASGGAGLGMYEQYF
TRBJ2-5,TRBV30,CAWSVGQGRQETQYF
TRBJ2-1,TRBV5-1,CASSQTGTGGNNEQFF
TRBJ2-1,TRBV2,CASNEDRRYNEQFF
TRBJ2-3,TRBV6-9,CASSLTRRPNCRQYF
TRBJ2-7,TRBV19,CASSIRQGSSYEQYF
TRBJ1-3,TRBV2,CASSTQQVSGNTIYF
TRBJ2-3,TRBV6-1,CASSELALYLTDTQYF
TRBJ2-3,TRBV6-5,CASSYSLYTDTQYF
TRBJ1-4,TRBV25-1,CASSGSDRRFF
TRBJ2-5,TRBV4-2,CASSQETGTSGRKTQYF
TRBJ1-3,TRBV28,CASSVQGSGNTIYF
TRBJ1-2,TRBV25-1,CASSERDRGLGYGYTF
TRBJ1-1,TRBV2,CARGGQGITEAFF
TRBJ2-2,TRBV7-3,CASSLLAGYTGELFF
TRBJ2-1,TRBV7-6,CASSLSLVESNEQFF
TRBJ2-3,TRBV27,CASSLSLIRPDTQYF
TRBJ2-2,TRBV7-8,CVSSLRTGGYTGELFF
TRBJ1-1,TRBV7-9,CASSLGSGRTEAFF
TRBJ2-7,TRBV6-6,CASRRQGTPYEQYF
TRBJ2-5,TRBV11-2,CASSPRLAGVETQYF
TRBJ2-1,TRBV6-1,CASSEALAGGWIGEQFF
TRBJ2-7,TRBV19,CASSPSGAEQYF
TRBJ2-7,TRBV6-5,CASSYGQISSSYEQYF
TRBJ2-7,TRBV5-4,CASSDGQGADQQYF
TRBJ2-3,TRBV28,CASSSGLDSADTQYF
TRBJ2-1,TRBV6-5,CASRQQGSVHEQFF
TRBJ2-3,TRBV6-5,CASSFSQGPQYF
TRBJ2-1,TRBV28,CASSLLAPSSYNEQFF
TRBJ2-7,TRBV7-2,CASSRDRGYEQYF
TRBJ2-1,TRBV10-3,CAISESGGNEQFF
TRBJ2-1,TRBV5-1,CASSLGRRDNEQFF
TRBJ2-7,TRBV9,CASSDRIDRDGNEQYF
TRBJ1-5,TRBV19,CASSTPPVNQPQHF
TRBJ2-1,TRBV27,CASSPTGLAPYNEQFF
TRBJ1-2,TRBV29-1,CSVTKPRIQGAFGYTF
TRBJ1-3,TRBV9,CASSQRGLESSGNTIYF
TRBJ1-1,TRBV4-2,CASSQALTPGKLEAFF
TRBJ1-2,TRBV6-1,CASSATGAYGYTF
TRBJ2-1,TRBV7-2,CASSPRMDNEQFF
TRBJ2-5,TRBV6-5,CASRAPGTGVGEQYF
TRBJ2-1,TRBV27,CASSLTPSTGRALNEQFF
TRBJ2-5,TRBV18,CASSPLPASGYQETQYF
TRBJ2-3,TRBV6-1,CASSKNREDTQYF
TRBJ2-1,TRBV7-9,CASSLDRGPYNEQFF
TRBJ1-1,TRBV19,CASSWRGLTEAFF
TRBJ2-1,TRBV28,CASSLFQGGKEFF
TRBJ2-3,TRBV27,CASSPLGTGAQYF
TRBJ2-1,TRBV12-5,CASGLAGVRPSSYNEQFF